The entry below describes one TCR beta chain. Looked up from germline, CDR1 is SGHTA and CDR2 is FQGNSA. V was pared by 2 bases and J by 0 bases, with 5 bases between. The CDR3 has 13 residues. This record comes from a study of shared clonotypes between healthy human individuals. The investigators split CD4+ cells into a CD45RA+ naive subset and a CD45RA-negative memory subset. The table came from immunoSEQ multiplex PCR; TCRdb's copy has only in-frame clones and leaves some out. The repertoire includes some 1.5 million clones, 95% to 97% of them detected once, and roughly 1.2% sits in the top ten. This sequence was found in a man aged 30-40 years in good health. The genes are TRBV7-2 and TRBJ2-7, with D unresolved. Sequencing input: naive CD4+ T cells sorted from blood. Subset specified: CD45RA+ positively selected. The DNA for the CDR3 is TGTGCCAGCAGCTTAATAAGCTCCTACGAGCAGTACTTC. It yields the protein CASSLISSYEQYF. The variable domain in full, with the rest retrieved from reference TRBV7-2 and TRBJ2-7, is GAGVSQSPSNKVTEKGKDVELRCDPISGHTALYWYRQSLGQGLEFLIYFQGNSAPDKSGLPSDRFSAERTGGSVSTLTIQRTQQEDSAVYLCASSLISSYEQYFGPGTRLTVT.